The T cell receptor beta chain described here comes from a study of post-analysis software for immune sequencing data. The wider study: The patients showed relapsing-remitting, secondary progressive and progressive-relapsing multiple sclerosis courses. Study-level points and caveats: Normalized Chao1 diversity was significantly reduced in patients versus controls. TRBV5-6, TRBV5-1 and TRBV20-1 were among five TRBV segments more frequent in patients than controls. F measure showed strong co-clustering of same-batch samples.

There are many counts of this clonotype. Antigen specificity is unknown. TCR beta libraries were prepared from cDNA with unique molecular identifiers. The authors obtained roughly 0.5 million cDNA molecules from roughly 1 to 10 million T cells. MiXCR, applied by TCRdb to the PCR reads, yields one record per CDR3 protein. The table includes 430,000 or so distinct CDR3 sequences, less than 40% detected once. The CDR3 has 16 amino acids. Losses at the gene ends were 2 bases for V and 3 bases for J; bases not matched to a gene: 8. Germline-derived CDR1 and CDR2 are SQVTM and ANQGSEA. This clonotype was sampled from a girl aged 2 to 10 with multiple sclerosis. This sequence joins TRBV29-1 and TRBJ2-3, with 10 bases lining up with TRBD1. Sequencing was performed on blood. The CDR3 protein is CSVEISGQGPTDTQYF. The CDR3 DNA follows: TGCAGCGTTGAAATCTCGGGACAGGGGCCTACAGATACGCAGTATTTT.